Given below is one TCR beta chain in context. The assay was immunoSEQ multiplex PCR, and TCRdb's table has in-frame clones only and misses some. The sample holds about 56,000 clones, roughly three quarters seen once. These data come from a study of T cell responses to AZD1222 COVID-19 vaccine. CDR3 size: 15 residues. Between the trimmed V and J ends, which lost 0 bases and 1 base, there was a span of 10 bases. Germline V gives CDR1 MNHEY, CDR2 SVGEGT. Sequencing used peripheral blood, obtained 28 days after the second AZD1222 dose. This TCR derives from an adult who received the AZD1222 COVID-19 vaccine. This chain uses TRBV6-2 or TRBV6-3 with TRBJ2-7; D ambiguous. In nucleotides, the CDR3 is TGTGCCAGCAGTTACTCTTTTTCCACATCCTACGAGCAGTACTTC. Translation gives CASSYSFSTSYEQYF.